This T cell receptor (beta chain) was retrieved from a study of T cells in Graves' hyperthyroidism and ophthalmopathy. For the study at large: Sampling of peripheral blood happened at initial diagnosis, prior to any treatment. Findings and limits, study-wide: Blood also contained most expanded thyroid clonotypes above 0.001. Patients with ophthalmopathy were separated from those with stable hyperthyroidism by a 13 V-J model.

CDR3 size: 19 residues. Deletions cut 2 bases from V and 0 bases from J, with 20 bases between. Germline CDR1 reads KGHSH; CDR2 reads LQKENI. Note on this clonotype: Its specificity is not known.

Those patients with uncontrolled infection, other autoimmune disease, pregnancy or lactation were excluded. The CDR3 regions of TCR beta were amplified from RNA transcripts. The HTBI primer set was used in a first-round RT-PCR of the TCR CDR3. TCRdb itself ran the multiplex PCR reads through MiXCR, one entry per CDR3 protein. The table has hundreds of thousands of distinct CDR3 sequences, around 13% seen once. This TCR was recovered from a young woman with Graves' hyperthyroidism. Material for sequencing was blood. The chain is built from TRBV18 and TRBJ2-4; D perhaps matches TRBD1 (6 bases). The CDR3 reads CASSPIGTSKLLAKNIQYF. The DNA for the CDR3 is TGTGCCAGCTCACCAATCGGGACATCCAAGTTGCTAGCCAAAAACATTCAGTACTTC.